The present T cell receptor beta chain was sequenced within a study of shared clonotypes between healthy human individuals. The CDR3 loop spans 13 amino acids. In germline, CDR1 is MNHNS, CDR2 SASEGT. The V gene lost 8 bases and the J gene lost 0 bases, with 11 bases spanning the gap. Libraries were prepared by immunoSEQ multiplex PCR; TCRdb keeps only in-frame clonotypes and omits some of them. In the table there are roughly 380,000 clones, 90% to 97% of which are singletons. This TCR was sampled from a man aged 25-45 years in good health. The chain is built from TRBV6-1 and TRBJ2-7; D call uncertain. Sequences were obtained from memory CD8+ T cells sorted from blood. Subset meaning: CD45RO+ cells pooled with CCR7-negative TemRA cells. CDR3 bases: TGTGCCAGCGGCCCCGATAGCTCCTACGAGCAGTACTTC. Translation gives CASGPDSSYEQYF.